Reported below is one T cell receptor (beta chain). The sample belongs to a study of blood T cell repertoires in COVID-19. The germline V gene has CDR1 MNHEY and CDR2 SVGAGI. V was pared by 7 bases and J by 4 bases, with 11 bases between. The CDR3 consists of 13 residues. Generated by immunoSEQ multiplex PCR, the TCRdb table keeps only in-frame clones and is missing some. Of about 74,000 clones listed, around 88% are singletons. This receptor was identified in a woman aged 80 or over with active or convalescent COVID-19. The specimen was peripheral blood. This chain joins TRBV6-5 and TRBJ1-3; a possible D gene is TRBD1 (5 bases). The CDR3 sequence: CASNSQGGNTIYF. Written as DNA, the CDR3 is TGTGCCAGCAACTCCCAGGGAGGAAACACCATATATTTT.